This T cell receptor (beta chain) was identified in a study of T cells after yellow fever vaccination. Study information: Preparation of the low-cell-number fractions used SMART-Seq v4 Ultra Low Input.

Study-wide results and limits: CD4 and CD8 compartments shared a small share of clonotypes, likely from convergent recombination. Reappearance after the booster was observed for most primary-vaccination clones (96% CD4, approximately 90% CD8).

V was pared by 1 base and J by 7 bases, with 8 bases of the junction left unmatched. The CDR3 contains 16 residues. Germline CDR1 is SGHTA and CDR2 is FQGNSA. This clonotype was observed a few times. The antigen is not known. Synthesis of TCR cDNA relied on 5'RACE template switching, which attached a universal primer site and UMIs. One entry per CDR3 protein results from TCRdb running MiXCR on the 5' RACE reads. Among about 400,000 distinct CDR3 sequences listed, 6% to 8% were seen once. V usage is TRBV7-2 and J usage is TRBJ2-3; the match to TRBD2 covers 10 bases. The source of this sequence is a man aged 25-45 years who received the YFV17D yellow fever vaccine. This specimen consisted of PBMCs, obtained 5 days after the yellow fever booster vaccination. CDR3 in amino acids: CASSLVAGGALNTQYF. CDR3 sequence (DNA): TGTGCCAGCAGCTTAGTAGCGGGAGGAGCTCTGAATACGCAGTATTTT. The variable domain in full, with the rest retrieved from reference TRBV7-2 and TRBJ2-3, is GAGVSQSPSNKVTEKGKDVELRCDPISGHTALYWYRQSLGQGLEFLIYFQGNSAPDKSGLPSDRFSAERTGGSVSTLTIQRTQQEDSAVYLCASSLVAGGALNTQYFGPGTRLTVL.